Reported below is one TCR beta chain. Libraries were prepared by immunoSEQ multiplex PCR; TCRdb keeps only in-frame clonotypes and omits some of them. The sample has approximately 300,000 clones; more than 90% are singletons. The data originate from a study of blood T cell repertoires in COVID-19. In germline, CDR1 is LNHDA, CDR2 SQIVND (reference sequence). The CDR3 is made up of 15 amino acids. The V end lost 5 bases, the J end lost 4 bases, and 14 bases lay between the germline ends. The chain combines TRBV19 with TRBJ1-4; possibly TRBD1 for D (6 bases). The clonotype was recovered from a woman aged 30 to 39 who had been exposed to COVID-19. Specimen: PBMCs or T cells enriched from blood (not recorded which). CDR3 DNA sequence: TGTGCCAGTAGTGTAGGACAGAGCTTTAATGAAAAACTGTTTTTT. Protein product: CASSVGQSFNEKLFF.